What follows is one T cell receptor (beta chain) and its context. TCRdb analysed the 5' RACE reads with MiXCR anew, one entry per CDR3 protein. Of roughly 260,000 distinct CDR3 sequences in the sample, about 20% were seen once. This sample is part of a study of CD8 T cells in ankylosing spondylitis. The TCR sequence derives from a male donor with ankylosing spondylitis or in good health (not recorded which). What was sequenced was blood, either unsorted or a sorted T cell fraction (not recorded which).

The CDR3 here is CASSETSRTGELFF. For the CDR3, the DNA is TGTGCCAGCAGTGAAACTAGTCGCACCGGGGAGCTGTTTTTT. The V and J genes are TRBV6-1 and TRBJ2-2, with a tentative D call TRBD2 (5 bases). Trimming stripped 2 bases from V and 4 bases from J, with 8 bases between. There are 14 residues in the CDR3. The germline V gene has CDR1 MNHNS and CDR2 SASEGT.